The sequence of this T cell receptor beta chain was determined in a study of response to subunit inactivated influenza vaccine. General study findings and limits: Every seasonal influenza vaccination brings in few new T cells, the authors suggested.

TCRdb reprocessed the RT-PCR reads with MiXCR, giving one entry per CDR3 protein. The sample contains around 530,000 distinct CDR3 sequences, approximately 17% of which appear only once. As regards this clonotype: Its antigen is unidentified.

Germline CDR1 and CDR2: SGHRS and YFSETQ. With 7 bases removed from V and 5 bases from J, the gap between germline ends came to 19 bases. This CDR3 comprises 14 residues. The J gene is TRBJ2-7, the V gene TRBV5-1, with D perhaps TRBD1 or TRBD2 (6 bases each). The source of this sequence is a man between 50 and 69 years old who received an inactivated influenza vaccine. This specimen was CD4+ T cells sorted from PBMCs, taken roughly 24 months after vaccination. CDR3 in DNA: TGCGCCAGCTCCCCCGCACCAGGGGAGGACGAGCAGTACTTC. It specifies CASSPAPGEDEQYF.